A single sample is the source of the 3 T cell receptor beta chains below, sequenced in a study of cytomegalovirus exposure and HLA in healthy donors. Both 60 Vbeta primers and 13 Jbeta primers went into the PCR. Clones were sequenced by immunoSEQ multiplex PCR, and TCRdb holds only the in-frame ones, with some missing. The sample carries approximately 110,000 clones, about 70% recorded once. Input material: PBMCs. The receptors were gathered from a young man in good health and CMV-seropositive.

J is TRBJ2-3 and V is TRBV28; TRBD2 matches 10 bases. Germline values: CDR1 MDHEN, CDR2 SYDVKM. The CDR3 contains 19 residues. The V gene end was trimmed by 5 bases and the J gene end by 11 bases; junction bases not matched to a gene: 25. The DNA for the CDR3 is TGTGCCAGCAGTCCTCCTGGTGGGTCTAGCGGGGGCCCACGGCCTATGCAGTATTTT. Its protein is CASSPPGGSSGGPRPMQYF.

The chain carries TRBV4-3 and TRBJ1-1, with D perhaps TRBD1 (6 bases). The CDR3 is 15 amino acids. V lost 1 base and J lost 0, with 9 bases in between. Per germline, CDR1 LGHNA and CDR2 YSLEER. The CDR3 loop is CASSQAQGLNTEAFF. The CDR3 coding sequence is TGCGCCAGCAGCCAAGCACAGGGACTGAACACTGAAGCTTTCTTT.

The chain recombines TRBV19 with TRBJ2-7; TRBD1 matches at 7 bases. The CDR3 is 14 residues long. Germline V gives CDR1 LNHDA, CDR2 SQIVND (reference sequence). V lost 8 bases to trimming and J lost 6 bases; unmatched junction nucleotides: 13. The CDR3 bases are TGTGCCAGTTCACAGGGGATCTTATCGCCCGAGCAGTACTTC. It codes for CASSQGILSPEQYF.